Below are 29 T cell receptor beta chains sequenced from a single sample in a study of shared T cell receptors in the human thymus. Data came from immunoSEQ multiplex PCR; TCRdb stores just in-frame clones and leaves some out. The profile shows about 660,000 clones, over 75% of them singletons. The sample was also reused in another study, on human thymus T cells.

What was sequenced was thymocytes. The receptors derive from a boy younger than two with a congenital heart defect.

The rearrangement uses TRBV7-9 and TRBJ2-5, with 13 bases that match TRBD2. The CDR3 extends over 15 amino acids. The germline V gene encodes CDR1 SEHNR and CDR2 FQNEAQ (reference sequence). After removal of 5 bases from V and 5 bases from J, the junction contained 5 bases not matched to a gene. CDR3 nucleotide sequence: TGTGCCAGCAGCCCACGGACTAGCGGGAGTGAGACCCAGTACTTC. Its protein product is CASSPRTSGSETQYF. Drawing the rest from reference TRBV7-9 and TRBJ2-5, the complete variable domain is DTGVSQNPRHKITKRGQNVTFRCDPISEHNRLYWYRQTLGQGPEFLTYFQNEAQLEKSRLLSDRFSAERPKGSFSTLEIQRTEQGDSAMYLCASSPRTSGSETQYFGPGTRLLVL.

V and J are TRBV18 and TRBJ2-2; D is uncertain. The CDR3 totals 15 residues. CDR1 and CDR2 from the germline V gene are KGHSH and LQKENI. V shed 6 bases and J shed 2 bases, with 13 bases lying between them. The CDR3 region has the DNA TGTGCCAGCTCGCCGCGGCCACCCAACACCGGGGAGCTGTTTTTT. It yields the protein CASSPRPPNTGELFF.

The chain employs TRBV27 and TRBJ2-1; TRBD1 agrees at 9 bases. This CDR3 is built from 17 residues. The trim removed 5 bases at V and 2 bases at J, leaving 10 bases unmatched. Germline CDR1 is MNHEY and CDR2 is SMNVEV (reference sequence). The CDR3 sequence is CASSPTRTGVTYNEQFF. As DNA, the CDR3 is TGTGCCAGCAGTCCCACCCGGACAGGGGTAACCTACAATGAGCAGTTCTTC.

CDR3 amino acids: CASSPPPGGSNQPQHF. CDR3 coding DNA: TGTGCCAGTAGTCCCCCCCCCGGGGGGAGCAATCAGCCCCAGCATTTT. The chain has TRBV19 and TRBJ1-5; TRBD1 might be the D (5 bases). Trimming took 5 bases from V and 1 from J, leaving 15 bases between them. Germline CDR1 reads LNHDA; CDR2 reads SQIVND (reference sequence). CDR3 length: 16 residues.

This chain connects TRBV6-5 to TRBJ2-5, with 11 bases fitting TRBD2. The J call may be mistaken, given a closer DNA end match to TRBJ2-7. This CDR3 has 15 amino acids. The V gene's germline CDR1 is MNHEY and CDR2 SVGAGI. CDR3 in DNA: TGTGCCAGCAGCCTAGCGGGAGGACATAGCTACGAGCAGTACTTC. Its translation: CASSLAGGHSYEQYF.

The V and J genes are TRBV7-2 and TRBJ2-3; possible D gene TRBD2, 5 bases. From germline, CDR1 is SGHTA and CDR2 FQGNSA. Trimming cost V 5 bases and J 4 bases, with 16 bases left between them. The length of the CDR3 is 15 residues. Here the CDR3 DNA reads TGTGCCAGCAGCCCCTCGGACTCCGCGGCAGATACGCAGTATTTT. This encodes CASSPSDSAADTQYF.

In nucleotides, the CDR3 is TGTGCCAGCGGGACAGGGATCGTAGGGAACACTGAAGCTTTCTTT. Its translation: CASGTGIVGNTEAFF. The J gene is TRBJ1-1, the V gene TRBV2; TRBD1 matches 9 bases. The CDR3 covers 15 residues. With V trimmed by 8 bases and J by 1 base, 8 bases remained unmatched. CDR1 SNHLY and CDR2 FYNNEI come from the germline V gene.

The CDR3 region is CAWSVLDASEQYF. The CDR3 region has the DNA TGTGCCTGGAGTGTTCTAGACGCGAGTGAGCAGTACTTC. This chain joins TRBV30 and TRBJ2-7; D is undetermined. CDR1 GTSNPN and CDR2 SVGIG come from the germline V gene (reference sequence). CDR3 size: 13 residues. Trimming took 0 bases from V and 7 from J, leaving 13 bases between them.

The chain carries TRBV18 and TRBJ2-7, with 10 bases identical to TRBD1. The CDR3 loop spans 18 amino acids. The V and J ends lost 5 bases and 2 bases, in that order; junction bases with no gene match: 15. Germline V gene lookup returns CDR1 KGHSH and CDR2 LQKENI. This CDR3 is CASSTGGQGQGVTYEQYF. CDR3 nucleotides: TGTGCCAGCTCAACTGGCGGCCAAGGACAGGGGGTAACCTACGAGCAGTACTTC.

The table lists this clone with a count of one. The chain recombines TRBV20-1 with TRBJ2-1; D perhaps matches TRBD1 (5 bases). Per germline, CDR1 DFQATT and CDR2 SNEGSKA (reference sequence). The CDR3 runs to 11 residues. V lost 2 bases and J lost 12, with 11 bases in between. CDR3 DNA: TGCAGTGCTAGAAGAGGACACGGGCAGTTCTTC. It encodes CSARRGHGQFF.

The V and J genes are TRBV30 and TRBJ1-2; 8 nucleotides match TRBD1. The V gene's germline CDR1 is GTSNPN and CDR2 SVGIG (reference sequence). This CDR3 spans 17 amino acids. The V and J ends lost 0 bases and 3 bases, in that order; junction bases with no gene match: 12. CDR3: CAWSVPAGQGIDYGYTF. DNA for the CDR3: TGTGCCTGGAGTGTACCGGCTGGACAGGGAATCGACTATGGCTACACCTTC.

V is TRBV7-8 and J is TRBJ2-7; 12 bases fit TRBD2. Germline-derived CDR1 and CDR2 are SGHVS and FQNEAQ. V gave up 5 bases and J gave up 2 bases; unmatched junction bases: 10. This CDR3 region has 17 residues. In nucleotides, the CDR3 is TGTGCCAGCAGCCCCCGCCCCCTAGCGGGAGGGCCCTACGAGCAGTACTTC. Protein product: CASSPRPLAGGPYEQYF.

The CDR3 nucleotides read TGCGCCAGCAGCCAAGCCGAGGGAACTAGGAGTGACAATGAGCAGTTCTTC. It encodes CASSQAEGTRSDNEQFF. The chain couples TRBV4-1 to TRBJ2-1; TRBD2 is a possible D gene (5 bases). The germline gives CDR1 MGHRA, CDR2 YSYEKL. The V and J ends lost 1 base and 5 bases respectively, with 18 bases between them. CDR3 length: 17 residues.

The chain combines TRBV6-5 with TRBJ2-1; TRBD2 is a possible D gene (7 bases). The CDR3 has 15 residues. Germline CDR1 is MNHEY and CDR2 is SVGAGI. The V end lost 4 bases, the J end lost 6 bases, and 16 bases lay between the germline ends. The chain's CDR3 is CASSWGGLTPNEQFF. In DNA form, the CDR3 reads TGTGCCAGCAGTTGGGGGGGGCTCACCCCCAATGAGCAGTTCTTC.

This chain connects TRBV5-5 to TRBJ1-4, with D possibly matching TRBD1 (5 bases). This CDR3 contains 15 residues. With 4 bases removed from V and 8 bases from J, the gap between germline ends came to 18 bases. From germline, CDR1 is SGHKS and CDR2 YYEKEE (reference sequence). In DNA, the CDR3 is TGTGCCAGCAGCCCCCCTGTCCGGGGGAACGAAAAACTGTTTTTT. It yields the protein CASSPPVRGNEKLFF.

V and J are TRBV7-8 and TRBJ2-2, with 8 bases lining up with TRBD2. This CDR3 is built from 17 residues. With V trimmed by 5 bases and J by 5 bases, 13 bases remained unmatched. Germline CDR1 is SGHVS and CDR2 is FQNEAQ. In DNA form, the CDR3 reads TGTGCCAGCAGCCCGGGGGGCCTAGCGGGTAAAACCGGGGAGCTGTTTTTT. Translated: CASSPGGLAGKTGELFF.

This rearrangement joins TRBV19 to TRBJ1-2; 7 nucleotides match TRBD1. The J segment lost 7 bases and the V segment lost 5 bases, leaving 7 bases of the junction unmatched. Germline loops: CDR1 LNHDA, CDR2 SQIVND (reference sequence). The CDR3 is 13 residues long. This CDR3 reads CASSPQGGSGYTF. CDR3 DNA sequence: TGTGCCAGTAGTCCTCAGGGGGGATCTGGCTACACCTTC.

The chain has TRBV5-5 and TRBJ2-7; D may be TRBD1 (6 bases). Germline V gene lookup returns CDR1 SGHKS and CDR2 YYEKEE (reference sequence). The ends were cut back, 3 bases at V and 0 bases at J, with 13 bases in the middle. The CDR3 contains 15 residues. The CDR3 protein is CASSWGPDTSYEQYF. The CDR3 DNA follows: TGTGCCAGCAGCTGGGGGCCGGACACCTCCTACGAGCAGTACTTC.

This clone has only a few counts. The chain employs TRBV27 and TRBJ1-4, with 9 bases identical to TRBD1. V lost 2 bases and J lost 4; bases outside the gene matches: 20. Germline V gives CDR1 MNHEY, CDR2 SMNVEV (reference sequence). The CDR3 runs 21 residues. CDR3 nucleotide sequence: TGTGCCAGCAGTTTAGGAAAAACGGCGGGACAGGGTTCCCCAATTAATGAAAAACTGTTTTTT. It codes for CASSLGKTAGQGSPINEKLFF.

This chain joins TRBV25-1 and TRBJ2-7; TRBD1 aligns across 10 bases. The junction had 6 bases not matched to a gene; V was cut back by 5 bases and J by 2 bases. The germline V gene has CDR1 MGHDK and CDR2 SYGVNS. CDR3 length: 15 residues. The chain's CDR3 is CASSSRQGATYEQYF. CDR3 nucleotide sequence: TGTGCCAGCAGTTCCCGACAGGGGGCTACCTACGAGCAGTACTTC.

The rearrangement links TRBV5-6 to TRBJ1-2; a weak D match, TRBD1 (5 bases). Germline CDR1 and CDR2: SGHDT and YYEEEE. This CDR3 is 14 amino acids long. The V gene lost 4 bases and the J gene lost 2 bases, with 12 bases spanning the gap. The CDR3 DNA sequence: TGTGCCAGCAGCCAACTACGGGGGAACTATGGCTACACCTTC. Translating gives CASSQLRGNYGYTF.

The chain links TRBV6-5 to TRBJ2-7; 8 bases agree with TRBD1. CDR1 is MNHEY, CDR2 SVGAGI, per germline. With 4 bases clipped from V and 2 bases from J, the junction kept 10 bases outside the gene matches. The CDR3 runs to 16 residues. CDR3 DNA sequence: TGTGCCAGCAGTTCATTAGACAGGGGCCCGACCTACGAGCAGTACTTC. Encoded protein: CASSSLDRGPTYEQYF.

The chain couples TRBV4-1 to TRBJ1-1; D is ambiguous. From germline, CDR1 is MGHRA and CDR2 YSYEKL. Trimming shortened V by 2 bases and J by 3 bases, and 7 bases separated the two germline ends. The CDR3 loop spans 13 amino acids. The CDR3: CASSQLRDTEAFF. Written as DNA, the CDR3 is TGCGCCAGCAGCCAACTCCGTGACACTGAAGCTTTCTTT.

This chain links TRBV4-1 with TRBJ2-2; 13 nucleotides agree with TRBD2. Germline V gives CDR1 MGHRA, CDR2 YSYEKL. The CDR3 length is 18 residues. Trimming removed 4 bases from V and 4 bases from J; junction bases left unmatched: 9. The CDR3 sequence is CASSRGTSGIEGTGELFF. In DNA, the CDR3 is TGCGCCAGCAGCCGCGGGACTAGCGGGATAGAGGGCACCGGGGAGCTGTTTTTT.

This chain connects TRBV10-3 to TRBJ2-7; 10 nucleotides align to TRBD2. The trim removed 6 bases at V and 0 bases at J, leaving 5 bases unmatched. CDR1 and CDR2 (germline): ENHRY, SYGVKD. The CDR3 consists of 15 residues. This CDR3 is CAIRVTSGPSYEQYF. The CDR3 DNA follows: TGTGCCATCAGGGTGACTAGCGGGCCCTCCTACGAGCAGTACTTC.

The rearrangement uses TRBV7-2 and TRBJ2-5, with 12 positions matching TRBD2. J was trimmed by 5 bases and V by 0 bases; bases with no gene match: 10. From germline, CDR1 is SGHTA and CDR2 FQGNSA. The CDR3 runs 18 residues. CDR3 sequence: CASSLARPSGRAGETQYF. The DNA of the CDR3 is TGTGCCAGCAGCTTAGCGCGTCCTAGCGGGAGGGCCGGGGAGACCCAGTACTTC.

The rearrangement uses TRBV23-1 and TRBJ2-6; D is possibly TRBD1 (5 bases). Being an ORF, TRBV23-1 has a function that is uncertain. The CDR3 runs to 14 residues. V was pared by 6 bases and J by 4 bases, with 10 bases between. Here the CDR3 reads CASRTGPGANVLTF. CDR3 DNA: TGCGCCAGCAGAACAGGTCCCGGGGCCAACGTCCTGACTTTC.

This chain connects TRBV6-5 to TRBJ2-1, with 12 positions matching TRBD2. Germline values: CDR1 MNHEY, CDR2 SVGAGI. Trimming removed 0 bases from V and 5 bases from J; junction bases left unmatched: 2. CDR3 size: 16 residues. The CDR3 sequence is CASSYSGLAGNNEQFF. As DNA, the CDR3 is TGTGCCAGCAGTTACTCCGGACTAGCGGGAAACAATGAGCAGTTCTTC.

Written as DNA, the CDR3 is TGTGCCAGCACTCTGGCAGGGTTGTACGAGCAGTACTTC. It yields the protein CASTLAGLYEQYF. The gene calls are TRBV6-1 and TRBJ2-5; TRBD1 might be the D (5 bases). TRBJ2-7 matches the DNA end more closely, so the J call is doubtful. Germline V CDR1 and CDR2: MNHNS, SASEGT. CDR3 length: 13 residues.